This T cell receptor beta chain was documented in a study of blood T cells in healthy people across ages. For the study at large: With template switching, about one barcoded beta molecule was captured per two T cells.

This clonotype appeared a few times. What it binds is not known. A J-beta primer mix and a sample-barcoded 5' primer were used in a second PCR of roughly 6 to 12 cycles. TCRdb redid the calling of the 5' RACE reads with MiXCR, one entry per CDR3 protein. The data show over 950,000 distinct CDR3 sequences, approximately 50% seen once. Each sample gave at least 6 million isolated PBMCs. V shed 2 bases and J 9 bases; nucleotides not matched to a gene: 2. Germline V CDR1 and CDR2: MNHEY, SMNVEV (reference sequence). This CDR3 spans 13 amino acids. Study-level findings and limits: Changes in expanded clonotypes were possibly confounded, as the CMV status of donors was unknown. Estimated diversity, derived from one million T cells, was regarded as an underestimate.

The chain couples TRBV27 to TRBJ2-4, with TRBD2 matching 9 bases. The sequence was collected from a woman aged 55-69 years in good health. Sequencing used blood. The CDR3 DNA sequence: TGTGCCAGCAGTTTAGGAGCGGGAGGCATTCAGTACTTC. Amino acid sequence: CASSLGAGGIQYF.